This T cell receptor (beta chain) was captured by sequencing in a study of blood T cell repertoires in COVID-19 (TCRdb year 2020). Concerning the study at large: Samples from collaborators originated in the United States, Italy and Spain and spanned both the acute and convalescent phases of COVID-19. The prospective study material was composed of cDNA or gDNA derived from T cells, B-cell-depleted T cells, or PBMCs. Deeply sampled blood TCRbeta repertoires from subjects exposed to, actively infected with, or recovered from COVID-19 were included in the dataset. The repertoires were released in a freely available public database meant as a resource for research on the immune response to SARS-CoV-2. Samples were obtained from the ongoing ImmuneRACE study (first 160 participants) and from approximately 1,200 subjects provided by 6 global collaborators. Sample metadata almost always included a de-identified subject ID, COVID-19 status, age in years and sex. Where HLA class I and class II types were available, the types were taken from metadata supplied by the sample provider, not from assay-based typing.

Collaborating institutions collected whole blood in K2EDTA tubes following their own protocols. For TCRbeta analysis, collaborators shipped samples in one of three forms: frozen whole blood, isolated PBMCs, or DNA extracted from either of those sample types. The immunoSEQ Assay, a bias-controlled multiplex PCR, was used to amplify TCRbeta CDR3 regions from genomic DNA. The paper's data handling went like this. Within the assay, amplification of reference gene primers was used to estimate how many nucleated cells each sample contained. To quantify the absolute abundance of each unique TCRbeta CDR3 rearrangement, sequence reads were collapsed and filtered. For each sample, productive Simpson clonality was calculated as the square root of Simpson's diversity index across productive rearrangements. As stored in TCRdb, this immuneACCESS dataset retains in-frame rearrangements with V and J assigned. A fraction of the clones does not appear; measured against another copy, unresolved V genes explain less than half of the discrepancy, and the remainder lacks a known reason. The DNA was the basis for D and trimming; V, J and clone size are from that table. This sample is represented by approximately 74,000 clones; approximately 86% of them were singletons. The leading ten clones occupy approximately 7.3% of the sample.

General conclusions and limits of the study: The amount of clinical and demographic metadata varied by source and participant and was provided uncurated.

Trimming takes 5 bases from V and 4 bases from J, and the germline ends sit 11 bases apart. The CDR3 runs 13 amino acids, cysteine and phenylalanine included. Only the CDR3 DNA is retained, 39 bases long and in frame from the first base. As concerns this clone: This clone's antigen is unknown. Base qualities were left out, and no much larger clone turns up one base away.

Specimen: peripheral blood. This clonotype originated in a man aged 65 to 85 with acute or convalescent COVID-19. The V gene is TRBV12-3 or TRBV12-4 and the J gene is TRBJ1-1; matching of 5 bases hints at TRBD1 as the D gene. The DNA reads TGTGCCAGCAGTCGGGACTTGTTCACTGAAGCTTTCTTT. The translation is CASSRDLFTEAFF.